Listed below are T cell receptor beta chains from one sample, sequenced in a study of cytomegalovirus exposure and HLA in healthy donors. Using immunoSEQ multiplex PCR, the repertoire was profiled, and TCRdb retains in-frame clones only, with some absent. The sample totals some 75,000 clones. Sequencing was carried out using PBMCs. The receptors were gathered from a boy aged 5-17 years in good health and CMV-seronegative. Both conserved end residues are part of each CDR3. D genes are given only for firm matches.

v_call,j_call,d_call,cdr3_nt,cdr3_aa
TRBV4-1,TRBJ1-1,NA,TGCGCCAGCAGCCAAGGAACCGGGGGAGAAGCTTTCTTT,CASSQGTGGEAFF
TRBV1,TRBJ1-5,NA,TGCACCAGCAGCCAAGTAGGAGCCAGGGGAAGGAGATTTAATCAGCCCCAGCATTTT,CTSSQVGARGRRFNQPQHF
TRBV5-1,TRBJ2-5,TRBD1,TGCGCCAGCAGCTGGGCCCAGGGGGAGAACCAGTACTTC,CASSWAQGENQYF
TRBV19,TRBJ2-2,NA,TGTGCCAGTAGTATAGACGTACAGGCCGGGGAGCTGTTTTTT,CASSIDVQAGELFF
TRBV6-4,TRBJ2-3,NA,TGTGCCAGCAGCCAGGGGACAAGCACAGATACGCAGTATTTT,CASSQGTSTDTQYF
TRBV6-1,TRBJ2-5,NA,TGTGCCAGCAGTGAAGTGCGGCGAGAGACCCAGTACTTC,CASSEVRRETQYF
TRBV10-3,TRBJ1-1,TRBD1,TGTGCCATCAGTGAGAGAAAGGGACAGGGAACTGAAGCTTTCTTT,CAISERKGQGTEAFF
TRBV6-1,TRBJ2-1,TRBD1,TGTGCCAGCAGTGATGGACAGGGCAATGAGCAGTTCTTC,CASSDGQGNEQFF
TRBV9,TRBJ1-2,NA,TGTGCCAGCAGCCCAACCCCGGGCAGGGGTAAGAGTGGCTACACCTTC,CASSPTPGRGKSGYTF
TRBV5-8,TRBJ1-2,TRBD1,TGTGCCAGCAGCAAACAAACAGGGGGCTATGGCTACACCTTC,CASSKQTGGYGYTF
TRBV10-3,TRBJ1-1,TRBD1,TGTGCCATCAGTGAGCCGGGACAGGGGTTTCCTGAAGCTTTCTTT,CAISEPGQGFPEAFF
TRBV5-4,TRBJ2-7,NA,TGTGCCAGCAGCTTGCGGCGGGCCCCCGCCTACGAGCAGTACTTC,CASSLRRAPAYEQYF
TRBV5-1,TRBJ2-7,NA,TGCGCCAGCAGCTTGGGCAGGCTCTCGGACGAGCAGTACTTC,CASSLGRLSDEQYF
TRBV4-2,TRBJ2-1,NA,TGTGCCAGCAGCCAAGGGGCGCTTAGGTACAATGAGCAGTTCTTC,CASSQGALRYNEQFF
TRBV5-1,TRBJ1-1,NA,TGCGCCAGCAGCTTACGCCCTGCCGCAGGGCCGCGTTTGAACACTGAAGCTTTCTTT,CASSLRPAAGPRLNTEAFF